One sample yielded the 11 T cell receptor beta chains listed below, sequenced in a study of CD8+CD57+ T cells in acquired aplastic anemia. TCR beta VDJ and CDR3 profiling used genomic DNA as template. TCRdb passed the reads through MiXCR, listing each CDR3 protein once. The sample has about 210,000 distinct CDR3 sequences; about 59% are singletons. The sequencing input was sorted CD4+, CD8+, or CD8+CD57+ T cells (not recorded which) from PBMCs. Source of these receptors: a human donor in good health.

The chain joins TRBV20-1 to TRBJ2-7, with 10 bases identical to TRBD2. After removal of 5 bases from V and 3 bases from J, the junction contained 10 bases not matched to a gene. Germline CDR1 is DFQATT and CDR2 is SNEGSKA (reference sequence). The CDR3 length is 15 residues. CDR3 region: CSALSRTSGDYEQYF. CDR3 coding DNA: TGCAGTGCTCTCAGTCGGACTAGCGGAGACTACGAGCAGTACTTC.

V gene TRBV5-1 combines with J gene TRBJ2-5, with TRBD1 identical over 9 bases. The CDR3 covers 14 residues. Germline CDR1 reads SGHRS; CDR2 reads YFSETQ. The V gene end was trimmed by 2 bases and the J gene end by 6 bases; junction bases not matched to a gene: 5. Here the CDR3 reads CASSFGTGSKTQYF. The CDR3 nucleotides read TGCGCCAGCAGCTTCGGGACAGGGAGTAAGACCCAGTACTTC.

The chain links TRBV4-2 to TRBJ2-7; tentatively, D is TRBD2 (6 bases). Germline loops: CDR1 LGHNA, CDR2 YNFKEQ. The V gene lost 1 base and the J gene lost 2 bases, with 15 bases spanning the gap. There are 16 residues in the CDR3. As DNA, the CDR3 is TGTGCCAGCAGCCAAGTGGGCCGGGGGATGGCCTACGAGCAGTACTTC. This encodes CASSQVGRGMAYEQYF.

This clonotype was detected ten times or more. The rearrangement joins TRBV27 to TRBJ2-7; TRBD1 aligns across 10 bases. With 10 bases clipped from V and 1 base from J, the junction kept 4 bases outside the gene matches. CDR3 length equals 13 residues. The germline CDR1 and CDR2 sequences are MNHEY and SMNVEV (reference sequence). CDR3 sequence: CATGTGESYEQYF. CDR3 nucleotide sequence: TGTGCCACCGGGACAGGGGAGTCCTACGAGCAGTACTTC.

CDR3 sequence: CASGNRGNDYGYTF. For the CDR3, the DNA is TGTGCCAGCGGAAACAGGGGAAATGACTATGGCTACACCTTC. The chain links TRBV10-3 to TRBJ1-2; 7 nucleotides line up with TRBD1. This CDR3 spans 14 amino acids. CDR1 and CDR2 (germline): ENHRY, SYGVKD. Germline trimming cut 10 bases from V and 3 bases from J; bases unmatched to any gene: 11.

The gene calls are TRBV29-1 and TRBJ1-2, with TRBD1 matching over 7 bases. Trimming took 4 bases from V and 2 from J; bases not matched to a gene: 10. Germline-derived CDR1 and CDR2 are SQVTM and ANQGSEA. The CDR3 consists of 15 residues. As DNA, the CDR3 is TGCAGCGTTGTAGGGCAGGGGGTCGGAAACTATGGCTACACCTTC. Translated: CSVVGQGVGNYGYTF.

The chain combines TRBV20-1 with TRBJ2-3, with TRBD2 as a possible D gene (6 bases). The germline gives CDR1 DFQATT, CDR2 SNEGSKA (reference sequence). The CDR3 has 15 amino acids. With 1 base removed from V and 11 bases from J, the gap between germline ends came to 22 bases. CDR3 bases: TGCAGTGCTAGAGCGGCTGCGGGGATCTACAATGAGCAGTATTTT. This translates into CSARAAAGIYNEQYF.

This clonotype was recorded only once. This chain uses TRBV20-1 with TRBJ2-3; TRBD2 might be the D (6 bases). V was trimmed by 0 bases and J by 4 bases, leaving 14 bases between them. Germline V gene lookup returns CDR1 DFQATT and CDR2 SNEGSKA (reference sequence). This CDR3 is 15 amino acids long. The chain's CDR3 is CSARDTGSAPDTQYF. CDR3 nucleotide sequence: TGCAGTGCTAGAGATACCGGGAGCGCACCAGATACGCAGTATTTT.

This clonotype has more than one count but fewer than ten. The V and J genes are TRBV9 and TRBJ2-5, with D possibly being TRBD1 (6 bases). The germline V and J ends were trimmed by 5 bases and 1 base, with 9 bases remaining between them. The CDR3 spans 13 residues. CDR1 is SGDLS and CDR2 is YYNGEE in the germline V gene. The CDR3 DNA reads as TGTGCCAGCAGTAAGGACAGCCAAGAGACCCAGTACTTC. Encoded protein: CASSKDSQETQYF.

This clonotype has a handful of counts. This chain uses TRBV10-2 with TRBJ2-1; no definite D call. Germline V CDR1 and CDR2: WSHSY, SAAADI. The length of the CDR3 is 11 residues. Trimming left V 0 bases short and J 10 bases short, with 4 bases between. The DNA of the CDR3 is TGCGCCAGCAGTGAGTCCAGGGAGCAGTTCTTC. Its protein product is CASSESREQFF.

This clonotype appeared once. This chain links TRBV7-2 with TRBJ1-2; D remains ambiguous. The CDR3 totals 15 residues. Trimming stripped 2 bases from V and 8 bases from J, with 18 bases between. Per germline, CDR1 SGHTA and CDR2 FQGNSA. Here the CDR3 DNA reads TGTGCCAGCAGCTTATTCGGCAGAGATGAATCGGGCTACACCTTC. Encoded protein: CASSLFGRDESGYTF.